The clone carrying this T cell receptor beta chain has ten or more counts. MiXCR, run by TCRdb on the 5' RACE reads, gives a single entry per CDR3 protein. This table holds about 250,000 distinct CDR3 sequences, roughly 8% found once. V was clipped by 2 bases and J by 8 bases, with 9 bases between them. The CDR3 consists of 12 residues. Germline-derived CDR1 and CDR2 are SNHLY and FYNNEI. The data derive from a study of CD8 T cells in ankylosing spondylitis. The sample taken for sequencing was blood, either unsorted or a sorted T cell fraction (not recorded which). The origin of this receptor is a female donor with ankylosing spondylitis or in good health (not recorded which). The chain employs TRBV2 and TRBJ1-2, with no clear D. DNA for the CDR3: TGTGCCAGCAGTGAATGGGGTGGGGGCTACACCTTC. Translating it yields CASSEWGGGYTF. Full variable domain (missing parts from reference TRBV2 and TRBJ1-2): EPEVTQTPSHQVTQMGQEVILRCVPISNHLYFYWYRQILGQKVEFLVSFYNNEISEKSEIFDDQFSVERPDGSNFTLKIRSTKLEDSAMYFCASSEWGGGYTFGSGTRLTVV.